This T cell receptor beta chain appears in the sequencing data of a study of blood T cell repertoires in COVID-19. Study-wide context: COVID-19 samples from acute and convalescent phases originated in the United States, Italy and Spain.

Assay: immunoSEQ multiplex PCR; the TCRdb copy retains only in-frame clones and omits some. Here the sample spans fewer than 10,000 clones, approximately 84% being singletons. The CDR3 loop spans 13 amino acids. The V and J ends lost 5 bases and 1 base respectively, with 8 bases between them. Sequenced material: peripheral blood. The J gene is TRBJ1-1, the V gene TRBV12-3 or TRBV12-4; no reliable D call. This receptor was taken from a human donor in a cohort sampled during active COVID-19. CDR3 loop: CASSQTQNTEAFF. Here the CDR3 DNA reads TGTGCCAGCAGTCAGACACAGAACACTGAAGCTTTCTTT.